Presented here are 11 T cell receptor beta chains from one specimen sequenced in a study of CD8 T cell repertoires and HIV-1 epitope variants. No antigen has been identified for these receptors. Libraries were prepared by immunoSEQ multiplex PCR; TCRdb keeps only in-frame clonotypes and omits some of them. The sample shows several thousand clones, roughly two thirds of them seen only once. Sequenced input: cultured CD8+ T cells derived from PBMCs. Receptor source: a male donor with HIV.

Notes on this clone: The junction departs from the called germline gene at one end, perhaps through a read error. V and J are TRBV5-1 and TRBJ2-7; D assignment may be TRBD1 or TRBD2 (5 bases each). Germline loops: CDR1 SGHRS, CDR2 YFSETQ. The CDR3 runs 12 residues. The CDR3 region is CASSLGTNEQYF. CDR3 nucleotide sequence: TGCGCCAGCAGTTTGGGGACCAACGAGCAGTACTTC.

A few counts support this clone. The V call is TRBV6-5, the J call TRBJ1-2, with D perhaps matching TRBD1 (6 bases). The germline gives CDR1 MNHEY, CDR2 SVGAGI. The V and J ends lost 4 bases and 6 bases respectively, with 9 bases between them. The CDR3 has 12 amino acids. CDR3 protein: CASSSGQNGYTF. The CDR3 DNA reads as TGTGCCAGCAGTTCAGGACAGAATGGCTACACCTTC.

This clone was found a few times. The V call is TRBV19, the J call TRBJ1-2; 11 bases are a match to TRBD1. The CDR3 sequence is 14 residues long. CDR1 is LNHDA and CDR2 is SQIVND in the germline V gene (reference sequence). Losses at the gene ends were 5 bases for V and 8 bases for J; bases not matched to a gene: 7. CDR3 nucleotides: TGTGCCAGTAGTCCCGGACAGGGGGCTGGCGGCTACACCTTC. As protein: CASSPGQGAGGYTF.

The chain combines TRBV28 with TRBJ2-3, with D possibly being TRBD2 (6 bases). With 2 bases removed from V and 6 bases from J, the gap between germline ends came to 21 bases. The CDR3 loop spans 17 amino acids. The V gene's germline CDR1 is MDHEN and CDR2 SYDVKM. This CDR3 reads CASSLPVGDSTGDTQYF. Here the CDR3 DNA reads TGTGCCAGCAGTTTACCCGTTGGGGACTCCACTGGCGATACGCAGTATTTT.

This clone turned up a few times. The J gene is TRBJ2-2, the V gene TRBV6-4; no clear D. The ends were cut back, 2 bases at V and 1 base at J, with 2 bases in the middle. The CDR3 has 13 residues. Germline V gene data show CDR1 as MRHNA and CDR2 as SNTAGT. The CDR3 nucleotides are TGTGCCAGCAGTGACAGGAACACCGGGGAGCTGTTTTTT. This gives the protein CASSDRNTGELFF.

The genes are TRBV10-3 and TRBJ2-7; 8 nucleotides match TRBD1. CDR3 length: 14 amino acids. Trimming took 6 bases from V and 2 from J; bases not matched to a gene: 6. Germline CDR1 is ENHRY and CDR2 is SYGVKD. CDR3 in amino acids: CAIRDRESAYEQYF. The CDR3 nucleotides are TGTGCCATCAGGGACAGGGAAAGTGCCTACGAGCAGTACTTC.

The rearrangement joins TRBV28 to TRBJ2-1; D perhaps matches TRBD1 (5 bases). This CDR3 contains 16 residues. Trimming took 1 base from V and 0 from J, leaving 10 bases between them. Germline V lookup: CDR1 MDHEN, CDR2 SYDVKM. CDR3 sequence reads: CASSLYQGSSYNEQFF. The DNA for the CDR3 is TGTGCCAGCAGTTTATACCAGGGAAGCTCCTACAATGAGCAGTTCTTC.

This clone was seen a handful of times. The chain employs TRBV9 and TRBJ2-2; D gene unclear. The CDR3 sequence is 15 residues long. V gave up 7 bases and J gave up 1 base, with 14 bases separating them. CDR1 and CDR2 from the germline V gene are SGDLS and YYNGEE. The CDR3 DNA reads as TGTGCCAGCTCGGAAGGGTTCTGGAACACCGGGGAGCTGTTTTTT. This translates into CASSEGFWNTGELFF.

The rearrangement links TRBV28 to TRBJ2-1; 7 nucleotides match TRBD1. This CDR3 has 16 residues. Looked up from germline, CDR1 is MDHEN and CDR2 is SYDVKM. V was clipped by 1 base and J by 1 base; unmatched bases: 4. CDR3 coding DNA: TGTGCCAGCAGTTTATCACAGGGGATATCCTACAATGAGCAGTTCTTC. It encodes CASSLSQGISYNEQFF.

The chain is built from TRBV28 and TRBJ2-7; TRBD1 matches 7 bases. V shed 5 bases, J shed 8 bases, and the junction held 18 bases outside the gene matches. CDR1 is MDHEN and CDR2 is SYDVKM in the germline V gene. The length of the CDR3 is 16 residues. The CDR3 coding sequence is TGTGCCAGCAGTCCGAAAGACAGGGTAGGCCCTACGAAGCAGTACTTC. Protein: CASSPKDRVGPTKQYF.

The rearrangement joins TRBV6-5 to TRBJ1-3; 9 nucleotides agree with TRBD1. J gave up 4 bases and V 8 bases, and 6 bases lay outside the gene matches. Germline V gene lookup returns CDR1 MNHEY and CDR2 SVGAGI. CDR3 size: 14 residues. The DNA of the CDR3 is TGTGCCAGCCGGGACAGGGTCCTCGGAAACACCATATATTTT. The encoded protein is CASRDRVLGNTIYF.